This TCR beta chain was recovered during a study of beta chain features in type 1 diabetes. Whole-study results and caveats: Reduced insertions and increased deletions marked VDJ junctions in type 1 diabetes patients. Researchers report that Type 1 diabetes patients had moderately but significantly shorter TCRB CDR3s across all four CD4+ subsets. Comparison showed that naive, central memory and Treg TCRB repertoires appeared more similar among patients than among healthy donors.

CDR3 length equals 12 residues. V was clipped by 5 bases and J by 8 bases, with 12 bases between them. Germline CDR1 reads SGHTA; CDR2 reads FQGNSA. The entirety of the isolated RNA underwent reverse transcription, so expressed TCRB transcripts were sequenced. Sequenced by immunoSEQ multiplex PCR; TCRdb stores in-frame clones only, minus some. The sample holds 600,000 to 650,000 clones, around 15% seen once. Worth noting for this clone: The antigen remains unidentified.

The chain recombines TRBV7-2 with TRBJ1-2; tentatively, D is TRBD1 (5 bases). This receptor was taken from a man aged 18-30 years in good health. Sequencing was carried out using naive CD4+ T cells from blood. Here the CDR3 DNA reads TGTGCCAGCAGCCCCCGGGACTGGGGCTACACCTTC. This translates into CASSPRDWGYTF.